Below are 24 T cell receptor beta chains sequenced from a single sample in a study of CD8 T cells in ankylosing spondylitis. MiXCR, run by TCRdb on the 5' RACE reads, gives a single entry per CDR3 protein. The repertoire has a few hundred thousand distinct CDR3 sequences, less than 25% of them found once; the top ten carry roughly 4%. What was sequenced was blood, either unsorted or a sorted T cell fraction (not recorded which). Receptors were obtained from a female donor with ankylosing spondylitis or in good health (not recorded which).

This clonotype has more than one count but fewer than ten. The chain couples TRBV11-2 to TRBJ2-7, with TRBD1 identical over 9 bases. The germline gives CDR1 SGHAT, CDR2 FQNNGV. With V trimmed by 3 bases and J by 6 bases, 6 bases remained unmatched. This CDR3 comprises 14 residues. CDR3 residues: CASSFTGQGGEQYF. The CDR3 DNA follows: TGTGCCAGCAGCTTTACGGGACAGGGAGGCGAGCAGTACTTC.

This chain uses TRBV11-2 with TRBJ2-4, with 7 bases identical to TRBD2. The CDR3 has 20 amino acids. The V gene's germline CDR1 is SGHAT and CDR2 FQNNGV. The ends lost 4 bases at V and 3 bases at J; junction bases unmatched: 21. The CDR3 DNA follows: TGTGCCAGCAGCTCGAGACTAGCCGTGCTCCCCATAATAGGCAAAAACATTCAGTACTTC. Residues: CASSSRLAVLPIIGKNIQYF.

The J gene is TRBJ2-1, the V gene TRBV6-1; 7 nucleotides line up with TRBD2. Germline CDR1 reads MNHNS; CDR2 reads SASEGT. The junction had 10 bases not matched to a gene; V was cut back by 7 bases and J by 7 bases. CDR3 length equals 14 residues. CDR3 sequence reads: CASTRASGSNEQFF. The CDR3, as DNA: TGTGCCAGCACCAGGGCTAGCGGTTCAAATGAGCAGTTCTTC.

The chain links TRBV12-3 or TRBV12-4 to TRBJ1-2; D possibly corresponds to TRBD1 (6 bases). This CDR3 spans 14 amino acids. Trimming removed 6 bases at V and 9 bases at J, with 20 bases between. The CDR3 coding sequence is TGTGCCAGCAGCTATCACTCACAGGGTGATAGCTACACCTTC. Translation: CASSYHSQGDSYTF.

This clonotype was seen only a few times. The V gene is TRBV6-4, the J gene TRBJ2-1; possible D gene TRBD1, 7 bases. Germline V gene data show CDR1 as MRHNA and CDR2 as SNTAGT. The CDR3 sequence is 15 residues long. V lost 4 bases and J 8 bases, leaving 18 bases between the germline ends. The CDR3: CASSALPGQRDEQFF. The CDR3 DNA reads as TGTGCCAGCAGTGCCCTACCGGGACAGCGGGATGAGCAGTTCTTC.

The chain uses TRBV20-1 and TRBJ2-1, with 12 bases lining up with TRBD2. The CDR3 spans 15 residues. Trimming at V came to 3 bases and at J to 7 bases, leaving 7 bases not matched to a gene. Germline V gene sequence: CDR1 DFQATT, CDR2 SNEGSKA (reference sequence). The DNA of the CDR3 is TGCAGTGCTAGCATAACTAGCGGGAGGAGGAATGAGCAGTTCTTC. Translation: CSASITSGRRNEQFF.

The gene calls are TRBV7-9 and TRBJ1-2; D uncertain. The CDR3 has 12 residues. Germline CDR1 is SEHNR and CDR2 is FQNEAQ (reference sequence). V lost 1 base to trimming and J lost 6 bases, with 6 bases between them. CDR3 bases: TGTGCCAGCAGCTTAGTTGGGGATGGCTACACCTTC. It is translated as CASSLVGDGYTF.

This clonotype was picked up a small number of times. The chain recombines TRBV7-9 with TRBJ2-2; D gene ambiguous. This CDR3 has 15 amino acids. The ends were cut back, 7 bases at V and 4 bases at J, with 16 bases in the middle. The V gene's germline CDR1 is SEHNR and CDR2 FQNEAQ (reference sequence). Here the CDR3 DNA reads TGTGCCAGCACACCCCACGTCCGGACCACCGGGGAGCTGTTTTTT. Protein sequence: CASTPHVRTTGELFF.

The V call is TRBV20-1, the J call TRBJ2-7; 7 nucleotides align to TRBD2. CDR1 DFQATT and CDR2 SNEGSKA come from the germline V gene (reference sequence). This CDR3 has 15 amino acids. Trimming cost V 1 base and J 0 bases; bases outside gene matches: 6. The CDR3 sequence is CSARAALAGSYEQYF. CDR3 nucleotides: TGCAGTGCTAGAGCCGCCTTAGCGGGCTCCTACGAGCAGTACTTC.

The chain uses TRBV6-7 and TRBJ1-5; the match to TRBD1 covers 7 bases. TRBV6-7 is designated an ORF whose function remains uncertain. With 2 bases clipped from V and 16 bases from J, the junction kept 23 bases outside the gene matches. The CDR3 runs 17 residues. This chain's CDR3 is CASSYTDRDLNNQPPHF. The DNA for the CDR3 is TGTGCCAGCAGTTACACCGACAGGGACCTTAACAATCAGCCCCCCCATTTT.

This clonotype was counted at least ten times. J is TRBJ1-1 and V is TRBV5-1; the D is unclear. V lost 0 bases and J lost 0, with 3 bases in between. CDR3 length: 13 residues. Per the germline V gene, CDR1 is SGHRS and CDR2 is YFSETQ. CDR3 loop: CASSLGLNTEAFF. Written as DNA, the CDR3 is TGCGCCAGCAGCTTGGGTCTGAACACTGAAGCTTTCTTT. Full variable domain (rest looked up from reference TRBV5-1 and TRBJ1-1): KAGVTQTPRYLIKTRGQQVTLSCSPISGHRSVSWYQQTPGQGLQFLFEYFSETQRNKGNFPGRFSGRQFSNSRSEMNVSTLELGDSALYLCASSLGLNTEAFFGQGTRLTVV.

The J gene is TRBJ2-7, the V gene TRBV5-6; D perhaps matches TRBD1 (7 bases). V was shortened by 4 bases and J by 3 bases, with 23 bases between the two germline ends. This CDR3 has 17 residues. Germline assignment: CDR1 SGHDT and CDR2 YYEEEE. The CDR3, as DNA: TGTGCCAGCAGCCCCACTGGACTACAGGGGAGAGGCTACGAGCAGTACTTC. Translation: CASSPTGLQGRGYEQYF.

This clonotype was seen ten or more times. The chain is built from TRBV29-1 and TRBJ1-2; D not certain. Germline CDR1 and CDR2: SQVTM and ANQGSEA. This CDR3 has 13 residues. The V end lost 1 base, the J end lost 1 base, and 7 bases lay between the germline ends. The CDR3 loop is CSVEGLFNYGYTF. The CDR3 DNA sequence: TGCAGCGTTGAAGGGCTGTTTAACTATGGCTACACCTTC.

This clonotype appeared a few times. The chain has TRBV4-2 and TRBJ2-2, with D unclear. Germline loops: CDR1 LGHNA, CDR2 YNFKEQ. The CDR3 spans 16 residues. V dropped 1 base and J dropped 5 bases, with 14 bases sitting between them. CDR3 amino acids: CASSQGDRFATGELFF. The CDR3 DNA sequence: TGTGCCAGCAGCCAAGGCGATAGATTCGCTACCGGGGAGCTGTTTTTT.

This clonotype showed up just a few times. The gene calls are TRBV5-6 and TRBJ2-1; D possibly uses TRBD1 or TRBD2 (5 bases each). Between the trimmed V and J ends, which lost 0 bases and 9 bases, there was a span of 13 bases. CDR3 length: 14 amino acids. Germline-derived CDR1 and CDR2 are SGHDT and YYEEEE. The CDR3 DNA sequence: TGTGCCAGCAGCTTGGGGGGAGAGGGGCCTGAGCAGTTCTTC. Encoded protein: CASSLGGEGPEQFF. The whole variable domain, filled in from reference TRBV5-6 and TRBJ2-1, reads DAGVTQSPTHLIKTRGQQVTLRCSPKSGHDTVSWYQQALGQGPQFIFQYYEEEERQRGNFPDRFSGHQFPNYSSELNVNALLLGDSALYLCASSLGGEGPEQFFGPGTRLTVL.

This chain joins TRBV29-1 and TRBJ1-2; D not certain. With 0 bases removed from V and 4 bases from J, the gap between germline ends came to 12 bases. CDR3 length: 14 amino acids. Per germline, CDR1 SQVTM and CDR2 ANQGSEA. Here the CDR3 reads CSVEDPKASYGYTF. In DNA, the CDR3 is TGCAGCGTTGAAGACCCTAAAGCGAGCTATGGCTACACCTTC.

This clonotype occurred many times. The gene calls are TRBV20-1 and TRBJ2-3, with a tentative D call TRBD2 (5 bases). Germline values: CDR1 DFQATT, CDR2 SNEGSKA (reference sequence). Trimming removed 6 bases at V and 2 bases at J, with 21 bases between. The CDR3 contains 16 residues. The CDR3 DNA is TGCAGTGCAACCTTTGGGCCGGGAACCACCACAGATACGCAGTATTTT. As protein: CSATFGPGTTTDTQYF.

The chain couples TRBV5-6 to TRBJ2-5; 14 positions match TRBD2. The CDR3 is 15 amino acids. The ends lost 2 bases at V and 5 bases at J; junction bases unmatched: 2. The germline V gene encodes CDR1 SGHDT and CDR2 YYEEEE. The CDR3 DNA is TGTGCCAGCAGCTTCCGGACTAGCGGGGGGGAGACCCAGTACTTC. Its translation: CASSFRTSGGETQYF.

In its sample, this clonotype was seen many times. This chain connects TRBV29-1 to TRBJ2-1, with 10 bases lining up with TRBD2. V was pared by 3 bases and J by 2 bases, with 4 bases of the junction left unmatched. The CDR3 totals 15 residues. CDR1 and CDR2 (germline): SQVTM, ANQGSEA. CDR3 DNA sequence: TGCAGCGTTGATACTAGCGGGACCACCTACAATGAGCAGTTCTTC. It codes for CSVDTSGTTYNEQFF.

Only a few counts were recorded for this clonotype. This chain connects TRBV11-2 to TRBJ2-3; no firm D call. Deletions cut 5 bases from V and 5 bases from J, with 17 bases between. From germline, CDR1 is SGHAT and CDR2 FQNNGV. The CDR3 consists of 15 residues. The CDR3 loop reads CASSPFGEWGDTQYF. In DNA form, the CDR3 reads TGTGCCAGCAGCCCCTTCGGCGAGTGGGGAGATACGCAGTATTTT.

The sample holds a few counts of this clonotype. The V call is TRBV20-1, the J call TRBJ2-7, with 7 nucleotides matching TRBD2. CDR3 length: 12 amino acids. Germline V gene lookup returns CDR1 DFQATT and CDR2 SNEGSKA (reference sequence). Trimming took 1 base from V and 7 from J; bases not matched to a gene: 4. CDR3 region: CSARAGGVEQYF. The DNA of the CDR3 is TGCAGTGCTAGAGCGGGGGGAGTGGAGCAGTACTTC.

J is TRBJ2-5 and V is TRBV7-6; the match to TRBD2 covers 8 bases. Germline loops: CDR1 SGHVS, CDR2 FNYEAQ. The CDR3 loop spans 14 amino acids. The V segment lost 5 bases and the J segment 5 bases; nucleotides outside the gene matches: 7. The CDR3 sequence is CASSRAGAGETQYF. CDR3 coding DNA: TGTGCCAGCAGCCGAGCGGGAGCTGGGGAGACCCAGTACTTC.

Only a few counts were recorded for this clonotype. V gene TRBV3-1 combines with J gene TRBJ2-1; possibly TRBD1 or TRBD2 for D (5 bases each). Germline CDR1 and CDR2: LGHDT and YNNKEL (reference sequence). This CDR3 is built from 17 residues. V was trimmed by 1 base and J by 6 bases, leaving 19 bases between them. CDR3 DNA sequence: TGTGCCAGCAGCCAAGGGCGTATGCGTAGAGGGACCAATGAGCAGTTCTTC. Protein sequence: CASSQGRMRRGTNEQFF.

The V gene is TRBV20-1, the J gene TRBJ2-7; 8 positions match TRBD1. CDR1 is DFQATT and CDR2 is SNEGSKA in the germline V gene (reference sequence). The CDR3 contains 14 residues. The trim removed 6 bases at V and 3 bases at J, leaving 10 bases unmatched. The chain's CDR3 is CSARTGRINYEQYF. The CDR3 DNA is TGCAGTGCAAGGACAGGGAGAATTAACTACGAGCAGTACTTC.